This is a list of T cell receptor beta chains from one sample in a study of cytomegalovirus exposure and HLA in healthy donors. The data were produced by immunoSEQ multiplex PCR, yet TCRdb's version contains in-frame clones alone and is incomplete. Of around 200,000 clones listed, less than 90% are singletons. The sequenced sample consisted of PBMCs. The receptors derive from a man aged 45 to 65 in good health and CMV-seronegative. Each CDR3 is given with its conserved first and last residue. A D gene is named only where the DNA matches it firmly. Clone size appears in some rows only: once, few, many, or a class for an expanded clone.

>TRBV4-2|TRBJ2-7|TRBD1|NA
CASSQGDRAEQYF
TGTGCCAGCAGCCAAGGGGACAGGGCCGAGCAGTACTTC
>TRBV27|TRBJ2-7|NA|NA
CASSSLQGHGSYEQYF
TGTGCCAGCAGTTCCCTACAGGGCCATGGTTCCTACGAGCAGTACTTC
>TRBV7-2|TRBJ1-2|NA|NA
CASSLAFRGRTAGGYTF
TGTGCCAGCAGCTTAGCTTTTAGGGGCAGGACAGCCGGGGGCTACACCTTC
>TRBV28|TRBJ2-4|TRBD2|NA
CASSVGQGRDIQYF
TGTGCCAGCAGTGTAGGCCAAGGGAGGGACATTCAGTACTTC
>TRBV6-1|TRBJ1-6|NA|NA
CASRRGRASNSPLHF
TGTGCCAGCAGACGGGGTCGGGCCTCTAATTCACCCCTCCACTTT
>TRBV11-1|TRBJ2-5|NA|NA
CASSAQRVQTQYF
TGTGCCAGCAGCGCCCAGAGGGTACAGACCCAGTACTTC
>TRBV11-2|TRBJ2-1|NA|NA
CASSPNTGYNEQFF
TGTGCCTCTAGCCCAAACACGGGGTACAATGAGCAGTTCTTC
>TRBV11-3|TRBJ2-1|TRBD2|NA
CASSLAGGPYNEQFF
TGTGCCAGCAGCTTAGCGGGGGGACCCTACAATGAGCAGTTCTTC
>TRBV7-2|TRBJ2-3|NA|NA
CASTRRRKNTDTQYF
TGTGCCAGCACCAGACGGAGGAAGAACACAGATACGCAGTATTTT
>TRBV9|TRBJ2-7|TRBD2|once
CASSPRGGSYEQYF
TGTGCCAGCAGCCCCCGCGGGGGCTCCTACGAGCAGTACTTC
>TRBV11-2|TRBJ2-1|NA|NA
CASSFKSGAPGNNEQFF
TGTGCCAGCAGCTTTAAATCAGGGGCCCCCGGGAACAATGAGCAGTTCTTC
>TRBV4-2|TRBJ2-3|TRBD2|NA
CASSQAGLAGGPNTQYF
TGTGCCAGCAGCCAAGCGGGACTAGCGGGAGGGCCGAATACGCAGTATTTT
>TRBV12-5|TRBJ2-5|TRBD2|NA
CASGPSGRPQETQYF
TGTGCTAGTGGGCCTAGCGGGAGGCCCCAAGAGACCCAGTACTTC
>TRBV2|TRBJ2-3|TRBD2|NA
CASSVSGGPTDTQYF
TGTGCCAGCAGTGTCAGCGGGGGGCCCACAGATACGCAGTATTTT
>TRBV7-8|TRBJ1-5|TRBD1|NA
CASSSATGTGAYSNQPQHF
TGTGCCAGCAGCTCGGCGACCGGGACAGGCGCATATAGCAATCAGCCCCAGCATTTT
>TRBV5-4|TRBJ2-7|TRBD1|NA
CASSSRDRGTYEQYF
TGTGCCAGCAGCTCGCGCGACAGGGGGACCTACGAGCAGTACTTC
>TRBV14|TRBJ2-1|TRBD2|NA
CASNTLAGAYNEQFF
TGTGCCAGCAATACCCTAGCGGGGGCCTACAATGAGCAGTTCTTC